This entry lists 15 T cell receptor beta chains sequenced from one sample in a study of shared clonotypes between healthy human individuals. Naive CD8 cells, CD45RO-negative and positively selected for CCR7, excluded terminally differentiated effector memory CD45RA+ cells. The repertoire was sequenced with immunoSEQ multiplex PCR; TCRdb's copy has only in-frame clones and lacks some. The sample consists of around 700,000 clones, around 92% of them appearing once. Sequenced sample: naive CD8+ T cells sorted from blood. The origin of the receptors is a man aged 30 to 39 in good health.

This clone was detected once. The chain recombines TRBV5-1 with TRBJ2-7, with TRBD2 as a possible D gene (5 bases). CDR3 size: 13 residues. From germline, CDR1 is SGHRS and CDR2 YFSETQ. Trimming removed 3 bases from V and 1 base from J, with 8 bases in between. CDR3 region: CASSSADSYEQYF. The DNA for the CDR3 is TGCGCCAGCAGCTCAGCGGATTCCTACGAGCAGTACTTC.

This chain joins TRBV5-1 and TRBJ2-3, with a tentative D call TRBD2 (6 bases). The germline V gene encodes CDR1 SGHRS and CDR2 YFSETQ. The CDR3 has 16 amino acids. The germline V and J ends were trimmed by 7 bases and 2 bases, with 20 bases remaining between them. The CDR3 region is CASVQRGRDPTDTQYF. DNA of the CDR3: TGCGCCAGCGTTCAAAGAGGGCGGGACCCCACAGATACGCAGTATTTT.

The chain combines TRBV6-5 with TRBJ2-1, with TRBD2 identical over 12 bases. Germline lookup yields CDR1 MNHEY and CDR2 SVGAGI. The CDR3 has 15 residues. The ends lost 7 bases at V and 4 bases at J; junction bases unmatched: 5. In nucleotides, the CDR3 is TGTGCCAGCAACCTAGCGGGAGGGGGGTACAATGAGCAGTTCTTC. Translated: CASNLAGGGYNEQFF.

The V and J genes are TRBV2 and TRBJ2-2, with D perhaps being TRBD1 or TRBD2 (5 bases each). Germline V gives CDR1 SNHLY, CDR2 FYNNEI. This CDR3 comprises 14 residues. V was shortened by 3 bases and J by 7 bases, with 12 bases between the two germline ends. The CDR3 DNA sequence: TGTGCCAGCAGTGATGGGACGGTGAACGGGGAGCTGTTTTTT. This gives the protein CASSDGTVNGELFF.

This sequence joins TRBV10-3 and TRBJ1-2, with D maybe TRBD1 (6 bases). CDR1 and CDR2 (germline): ENHRY, SYGVKD. The CDR3 length is 18 residues. Trimming stripped 2 bases from V and 0 bases from J, with 19 bases between. CDR3 bases: TGTGCCATCAGTGAGAAGGAGGGGGAGGAGGTAGCTAACTATGGCTACACCTTC. Residues: CAISEKEGEEVANYGYTF.

V is TRBV7-2 and J is TRBJ1-5, with a tentative D call TRBD1 (6 bases). The CDR3 is 16 amino acids. Germline V gives CDR1 SGHTA, CDR2 FQGNSA. The V gene lost 1 base and the J gene lost 8 bases, with 18 bases spanning the gap. The CDR3 spells CASSLGSGRGHEPQHF. The CDR3 nucleotides read TGTGCCAGCAGCTTAGGTTCCGGTAGGGGACATGAGCCCCAGCATTTT.

J is TRBJ1-1 and V is TRBV7-6; D is uncertain. CDR3 size: 14 residues. Germline V gene lookup returns CDR1 SGHVS and CDR2 FNYEAQ. V was clipped by 2 bases and J by 0 bases, with 7 bases between them. The DNA for the CDR3 is TGTGCCAGCAGCTTATCAGGTGTGAACACTGAAGCTTTCTTT. It is translated as CASSLSGVNTEAFF. Based on the CDR3 plus reference TRBV7-6 and TRBJ1-1, the full variable domain is GAGVSQSPRYKVTKRGQDVALRCDPISGHVSLYWYRQALGQGPEFLTYFNYEAQQDKSGLPNDRFSAERPEGSISTLTIQRTEQRDSAMYRCASSLSGVNTEAFFGQGTRLTVV.

V usage is TRBV19 and J usage is TRBJ2-7, with D unclear. The CDR3 is made up of 15 amino acids. V was shortened by 0 bases and J by 1 base, with 10 bases between the two germline ends. The V gene's germline CDR1 is LNHDA and CDR2 SQIVND (reference sequence). CDR3 region: CASSIETTLSYEQYF. The CDR3 bases are TGTGCCAGTAGTATAGAGACGACGCTATCCTACGAGCAGTACTTC.

This rearrangement joins TRBV11-2 to TRBJ2-1; 7 nucleotides match TRBD2. V shed 3 bases and J 5 bases; nucleotides not matched to a gene: 4. The CDR3 is 14 amino acids. Germline V gene lookup returns CDR1 SGHAT and CDR2 FQNNGV. The DNA of the CDR3 is TGTGCCAGCAGCTTGCTTGCGGGAGACAATGAGCAGTTCTTC. Amino acids: CASSLLAGDNEQFF.

The V and J genes are TRBV28 and TRBJ2-3; possible D gene TRBD2, 5 bases. The ends were cut back, 3 bases at V and 9 bases at J, with 10 bases in the middle. This CDR3 has 12 residues. CDR1 and CDR2 (germline): MDHEN, SYDVKM. Here the CDR3 reads CASSFGLATQYF. In DNA form, the CDR3 reads TGTGCCAGCAGTTTCGGGCTAGCCACGCAGTATTTT.

The chain couples TRBV19 to TRBJ2-2, with TRBD2 matching 8 bases. Germline V lookup: CDR1 LNHDA, CDR2 SQIVND (reference sequence). V lost 0 bases to trimming and J lost 6 bases; unmatched junction nucleotides: 6. The CDR3 is made up of 16 amino acids. The chain's CDR3 is CASSIDPGGPPGELFF. For the CDR3, the DNA is TGTGCCAGTAGTATAGATCCGGGAGGGCCTCCCGGGGAGCTGTTTTTT.

V usage is TRBV5-6 and J usage is TRBJ2-1; D is unclear. CDR3 length equals 12 residues. The germline V gene encodes CDR1 SGHDT and CDR2 YYEEEE. V dropped 0 bases and J dropped 9 bases, with 7 bases sitting between them. The CDR3 DNA reads as TGTGCCAGCAGCTTGGTGGACGGTGAGCAGTTCTTC. This translates into CASSLVDGEQFF. The variable domain in full, completed from reference TRBV5-6 and TRBJ2-1, reads DAGVTQSPTHLIKTRGQQVTLRCSPKSGHDTVSWYQQALGQGPQFIFQYYEEEERQRGNFPDRFSGHQFPNYSSELNVNALLLGDSALYLCASSLVDGEQFFGPGTRLTVL.

The CDR3 here is CASSKEEFNEQFF. The CDR3, as DNA: TGTGCCAGCAGCAAAGAGGAGTTCAATGAGCAGTTCTTC. The rearrangement uses TRBV21-1 and TRBJ2-1; the D call of TRBD2 is as the table states it, not checked on the DNA. TRBV21-1 is marked as a pseudogene. The CDR3 contains 13 residues.

The chain is built from TRBV29-1 and TRBJ1-2, with TRBD1 matching 8 bases. The CDR3 length is 14 residues. Trimming removed 7 bases from V and 5 bases from J; junction bases left unmatched: 12. Per germline, CDR1 SQVTM and CDR2 ANQGSEA. The chain's CDR3 is CSAGPPTGGYGYTF. CDR3 nucleotide sequence: TGCAGCGCCGGACCCCCAACAGGGGGTTATGGCTACACCTTC.

The V and J genes are TRBV6-1 and TRBJ1-5, with D possibly being TRBD1 (5 bases). The germline V gene has CDR1 MNHNS and CDR2 SASEGT. This CDR3 is 15 amino acids long. V was clipped by 6 bases and J by 2 bases, with 14 bases between them. CDR3 coding DNA: TGTGCCAGCAGCCAATCGTGGGGGGGCAATCAGCCCCAGCATTTT. It is translated as CASSQSWGGNQPQHF.